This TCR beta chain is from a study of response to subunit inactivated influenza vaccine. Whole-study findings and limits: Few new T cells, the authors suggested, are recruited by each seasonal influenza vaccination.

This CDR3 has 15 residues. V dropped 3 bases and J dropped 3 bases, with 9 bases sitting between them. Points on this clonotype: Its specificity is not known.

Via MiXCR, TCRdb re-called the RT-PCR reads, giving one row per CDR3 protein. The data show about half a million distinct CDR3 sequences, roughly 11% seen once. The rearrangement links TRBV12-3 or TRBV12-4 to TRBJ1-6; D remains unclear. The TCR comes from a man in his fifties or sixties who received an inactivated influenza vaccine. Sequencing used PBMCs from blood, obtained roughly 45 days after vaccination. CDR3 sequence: CASSLDGDYNSPLHF. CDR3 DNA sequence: TGTGCCAGCAGTTTGGATGGAGACTATAATTCACCCCTCCACTTT.